This T cell receptor beta chain was sequenced for a study of CD8 T cells in ankylosing spondylitis. TCRdb re-analysed the 5' RACE reads in MiXCR, keeping a single row per CDR3 protein. The profile shows over 600,000 distinct CDR3 sequences, over 15% of them singletons. CDR1 is SQVTM and CDR2 is ANQGSEA in the germline V gene. V lost 4 bases to trimming and J lost 3 bases, with 18 bases between them. CDR3 length: 15 amino acids. Ten or more counts support this clonotype. Its antigen is unknown. Study-wide results and limits: Clones tied to disease were said to be significantly enriched in matched ankylosing spondylitis synovial fluid. Ankylosing spondylitis blood seemed to carry a telltale TCR beta motif made of about 8 highly homologous variants.

The V gene is TRBV29-1, the J gene TRBJ1-2, with TRBD1 as a possible D gene (5 bases). The specimen was blood, either unsorted or a sorted T cell fraction (not recorded which). The receptor was isolated from a male donor with ankylosing spondylitis. The CDR3 sequence is CSVGDSARGDYGYTF. The CDR3, as DNA: TGCAGCGTTGGGGATTCAGCTCGAGGGGACTATGGCTACACCTTC.